This T cell receptor beta chain was identified during a study of OX40 agonist ivuxolimab in advanced cancers. The protocol was immunoSEQ multiplex PCR, while the TCRdb copy is restricted to in-frame clones and leaves out a portion. This sample has tens of thousands of clones, with over 60% found just once. This clone was found a few times. Trimming pared 6 bases from V and 2 bases from J, leaving 22 bases between. The germline gives CDR1 SNHLY, CDR2 FYNNEI. CDR3 length: 17 amino acids. This receptor was identified in an adult with an advanced solid tumor such as melanoma, head and neck, liver or kidney cancer. V gene TRBV2 combines with J gene TRBJ1-2; D is possibly TRBD1 (5 bases). Material: CD4+ or CD8+ T cells sorted from blood, obtained in a trial of the OX40 agonist ivuxolimab. The CDR3 sequence: CASSANPSGLGNYGYTF. CDR3 in DNA: TGTGCCAGCAGCGCAAATCCCTCAGGGTTAGGGAACTATGGCTACACCTTC.